The present T cell receptor beta chain was sequenced within a study of glioma-infiltrating T cells. TCR alpha and beta CDR3 regions were amplified from RNA using iRepertoire nested multiplex PCR. TCRdb used MiXCR to reprocess the multiplex PCR reads, holding one entry per CDR3 protein. The profile shows about 180,000 distinct CDR3 sequences, over 40% of them singletons. Germline lookup yields CDR1 SGHTA and CDR2 FQGNSA. The germline V and J ends were trimmed by 4 bases and 4 bases, with 5 bases remaining between them. CDR3 length: 13 residues. The sequenced material came from glioma tissue, nonneoplastic brain tissue, or PBMCs (not recorded which). The receptor's source is a human donor with low-grade glioma or glioblastoma, undergoing nonglioma brain surgery, or in good health (not recorded which). This chain joins TRBV7-2 and TRBJ2-6; D remains unclear. The CDR3 region is CASSSRGANVLTF. The CDR3 nucleotides are TGTGCCAGCAGCTCCAGGGGGGCCAACGTCCTGACTTTC.